Sample share makes the clone carrying this TCR beta chain medium-sized. Its antigen is unknown. The CDR3 is made up of 15 amino acids. V was shortened by 5 bases and J by 0 bases, with 14 bases between the two germline ends. This sample is part of a study of T-cell reconstitution after alpha-beta-depleted transplantation in children. As it was prepared, the TCRbeta library received unique molecular identifiers. TCRdb used MiXCR to reprocess the PCR reads, holding one entry per CDR3 protein. The sample contains roughly 49,000 distinct CDR3 sequences, around 9% of which appear only once. Findings and limits, study-wide: T-cell numbers and diversity one year post-transplant derived largely from freshly generated T cells. Alpha-beta T cells about two months after transplant reportedly derived from several hundred expanded graft clones. Some patients showed high day-60 TCRbeta diversity, which derived from surviving recipient T cells and thymic progenitors.

This TCR was recovered from a male patient aged 2 to 9 who had a stem cell transplant for chronic granulomatous disease, so the T cells may come from the graft donor. Sequenced here: PBMCs, mostly from graft donor cells, sampled 60 days after TCRalphabeta/CD19-depleted stem cell transplant. The gene calls are TRBV12-3 or TRBV12-4 and TRBJ2-7; TRBD1 or TRBD2 may be the D gene (5 bases each). CDR3 sequence (DNA): TGTGCCAGCAGTGCCGGGACCTCGAGCTCCTACGAGCAGTACTTC. It codes for CASSAGTSSSYEQYF.